The next 7 T cell receptor beta chains were all read from a single sample in a study of cytomegalovirus exposure and HLA in healthy donors listed by TCRdb under 2017. The receptor library was made with the immunoSEQ multiplex PCR assay. The multiplex PCR relied on a mix of 60 forward primers for TCR Vbeta segments and 13 reverse primers for TCR Jbeta segments. TCRdb mirrors the immuneACCESS table, restricted to in-frame sequences. Some clones are absent from its copies; in checked studies, under half trace to an unresolved V gene, and the reason for the others is unknown. Counted in this sample were nearly 100,000 clones; around 76% of them appeared once. The ten largest clones represent 19% of the sample. Source material: PBMCs. These receptor sequences come from a woman aged 55-75 years in good health and CMV-seropositive.

The genes are TRBV5-4 and TRBJ1-1; 8 nucleotides agree with TRBD1. Germline V gene sequence: CDR1 SGHNT, CDR2 YYREEE (reference sequence). V lost 4 bases, J lost 5 bases, and 10 bases stayed unmatched. The CDR3 consists of 15 residues. CDR3 protein: CASSPSGGEGTEAFF. The CDR3 DNA is TGTGCCAGCAGCCCTTCAGGGGGCGAGGGAACTGAAGCTTTCTTT.

This rearrangement joins TRBV7-3 to TRBJ1-1; 7 bases line up with TRBD1. This CDR3 comprises 14 residues. Germline CDR1 and CDR2: SGHTA and FQGTGA. Germline trimming cut 5 bases from V and 3 bases from J; bases unmatched to any gene: 6. Here the CDR3 DNA reads TGTGCCAGCAGCGCGACAGGGTCGGACACTGAAGCTTTCTTT. Encoded protein: CASSATGSDTEAFF.

About this clone: A read error is likely, as this CDR3 ends without the conserved phenylalanine or tryptophan. The chain joins TRBV19 to TRBJ1-1; D might be TRBD1 (5 bases). CDR3 size: 14 residues. The V and J ends lost 3 bases and 3 bases respectively, with 11 bases between them. Per the germline V gene, CDR1 is LNHDA and CDR2 is SQIVND (reference sequence). The CDR3 DNA reads TGTGCCAGTAGTATTTCCAGAGGGGACACTGAAGCTTTCCTT. Protein sequence: CASSISRGDTEAFL.

This clone showed up just a few times. The chain combines TRBV27 with TRBJ2-7; tentatively, D is TRBD2 (6 bases). The CDR3 is 15 residues long. With 4 bases removed from V and 3 bases from J, the gap between germline ends came to 16 bases. Germline CDR1 MNHEY, CDR2 SMNVEV (reference sequence). CDR3 nucleotide sequence: TGTGCCAGCAGTTCTCTTGGGGGGAGGTACTACGAGCAGTACTTC. Its protein product is CASSSLGGRYYEQYF.

The V and J genes are TRBV7-2 and TRBJ2-5, with a tentative D call TRBD2 (5 bases). Germline V gives CDR1 SGHTA, CDR2 FQGNSA. The CDR3 spans 13 residues. Trimming left V 1 base short and J 4 bases short, with 7 bases between. CDR3 protein: CASSLGTRETQYF. DNA of the CDR3: TGTGCCAGCAGCTTAGGGACTCGAGAGACCCAGTACTTC.

V and J are TRBV5-6 and TRBJ1-1, with 10 bases aligning to TRBD1. CDR1 is SGHDT, CDR2 YYEEEE, per germline. This CDR3 region has 16 residues. Trimming removed 4 bases from V and 0 bases from J; junction bases left unmatched: 6. Here the CDR3 DNA reads TGTGCCAGCAGCCCCGGACAGGGGGAAATGAACACTGAAGCTTTCTTT. It yields the protein CASSPGQGEMNTEAFF.

The count of this clone is one. This chain links TRBV19 with TRBJ2-5; 11 bases align to TRBD1. The germline gives CDR1 LNHDA, CDR2 SQIVND (reference sequence). V lost 5 bases to trimming and J lost 2 bases; unmatched junction nucleotides: 4. The length of the CDR3 is 15 residues. CDR3 nucleotide sequence: TGTGCCAGTAGTTCGGACAGGGGGCGGCAAGAGACCCAGTACTTC. This sequence encodes CASSSDRGRQETQYF.